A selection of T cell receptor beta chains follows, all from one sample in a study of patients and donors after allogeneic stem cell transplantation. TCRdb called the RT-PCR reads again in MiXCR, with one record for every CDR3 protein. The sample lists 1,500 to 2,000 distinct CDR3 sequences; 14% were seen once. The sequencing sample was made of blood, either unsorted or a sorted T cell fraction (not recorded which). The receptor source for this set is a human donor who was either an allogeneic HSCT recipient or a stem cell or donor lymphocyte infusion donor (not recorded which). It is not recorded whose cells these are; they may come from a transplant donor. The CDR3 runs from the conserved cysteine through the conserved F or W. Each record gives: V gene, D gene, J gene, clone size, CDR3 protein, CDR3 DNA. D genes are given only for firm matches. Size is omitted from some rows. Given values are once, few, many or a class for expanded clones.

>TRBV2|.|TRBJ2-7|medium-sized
CASSPLVQRVYF
TGTGCCAGCAGCCCTTTGGTACAGAGAGTCTACTTC
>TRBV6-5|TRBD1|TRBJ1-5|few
CASSSLGGYQPQHF
TGTGCCAGCAGTTCCTTAGGGGGCTATCAGCCCCAGCATTTT
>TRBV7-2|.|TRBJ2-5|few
CASSPGTQETQYF
TGTGCCAGCAGCCCTGGAACCCAAGAGACCCAGTACTTC
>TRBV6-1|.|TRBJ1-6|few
CASSKDRPNSPLHF
TGTGCCAGCAGCAAGGACAGACCCAATTCACCCCTCCACTTT
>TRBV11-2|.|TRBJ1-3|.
CASSLGGPGNTIYF
TGTGCCAGCAGCTTAGGTGGTCCTGGAAACACCATATATTTT
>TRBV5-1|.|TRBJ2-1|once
CASSLVASKPEQFF
TGCGCCAGCAGCTTGGTGGCGTCGAAACCGGAGCAGTTCTTC
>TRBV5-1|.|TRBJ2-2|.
CASSLETGAPGSAGELFF
TGCGCCAGCAGCTTGGAAACAGGAGCCCCCGGCTCCGCGGGGGAGCTGTTTTTT
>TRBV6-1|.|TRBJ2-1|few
CASSRSPSAAYNEQFF
TGTGCCAGCAGTCGATCCCCCTCCGCCGCGTACAATGAGCAGTTCTTC
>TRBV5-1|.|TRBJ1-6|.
CASSPDGNSPLHF
TGCGCCAGCAGCCCGGACGGAAATTCACCCCTCCACTTT
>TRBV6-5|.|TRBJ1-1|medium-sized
CASRPIQGKSEAFF
TGTGCCAGCAGGCCTATACAAGGGAAATCTGAAGCTTTCTTT
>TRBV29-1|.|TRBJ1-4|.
CSVHDVGLFF
TGCAGCGTCCACGACGTAGGGCTGTTTTTT
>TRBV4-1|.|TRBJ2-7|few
CASSQGPGNRYEQYF
TGCGCCAGCAGCCAAGGGCCAGGGAATCGGTACGAGCAGTACTTC
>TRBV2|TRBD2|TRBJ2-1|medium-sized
CASSENLAGGGNEQFF
TGTGCCAGCAGTGAAAATCTAGCGGGGGGTGGTAATGAGCAGTTCTTC
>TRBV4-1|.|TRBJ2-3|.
CASSQGKGGLIGDTQYF
TGCGCCAGCAGCCAGGGGAAAGGAGGGCTCATAGGAGATACGCAGTATTTT
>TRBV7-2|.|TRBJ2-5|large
CASRLDRYQETQYF
TGTGCCAGCAGACTAGACAGGTACCAAGAGACCCAGTACTTC
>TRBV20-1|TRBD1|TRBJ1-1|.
CSARDRERTEAFF
TGCAGTGCTAGGGACAGGGAAAGAACTGAAGCTTTCTTT
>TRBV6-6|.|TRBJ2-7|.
CATTMGGEQYF
TGTGCCACCACGATGGGGGGCGAGCAGTACTTC